A single sample is the source of the 28 T cell receptor beta chains below, sequenced in a study of T cells after yellow fever vaccination. One entry per CDR3 protein, called by TCRdb with MiXCR from the 5' RACE reads. The sample yields almost 600,000 distinct CDR3 sequences, approximately 13% seen once. The source was PBMCs, collected on the day of the yellow fever booster vaccination. The receptors here all came from a man between 25 and 39 years old who received the YFV17D yellow fever vaccine.

This clonotype occurred a few times. The chain links TRBV5-1 to TRBJ2-7; the D gene is possibly TRBD1 (6 bases). The CDR3 runs to 14 residues. Trimming took off 5 bases at V and 6 bases at J, with 18 bases between the two ends. The germline CDR1 and CDR2 sequences are SGHRS and YFSETQ. CDR3 sequence (DNA): TGCGCCAGCAGGGTTGGGACATCTTGGGGCGAGCAGTACTTC. It specifies CASRVGTSWGEQYF.

This clonotype has just a few counts. The chain joins TRBV10-3 to TRBJ1-5, with no clear D. V was clipped by 2 bases and J by 5 bases, with 4 bases between them. Germline loops: CDR1 ENHRY, CDR2 SYGVKD. The CDR3 has 12 amino acids. CDR3 in DNA: TGTGCCATCAGTGAGGTAGATCAGCCCCAGCATTTT. This codes for CAISEVDQPQHF.

This clonotype was seen a handful of times. The junction and the germline gene differ at one end; a read error may be behind it. This chain's CDR3 is CASREGVAGMFTDTQYF. Here the CDR3 DNA reads TGTGCCAGCAGGGAAGGGGTAGCGGGGATGTTCACAGATACGCAGTATTTT. This chain links TRBV2 with TRBJ2-3, with 8 bases lining up with TRBD2. CDR1 and CDR2 from the germline V gene are SNHLY and FYNNEI. The CDR3 length is 17 residues. Drawing the rest from reference TRBV2 and TRBJ2-3, the complete variable domain is EPEVTQTPSHQVTQMGQEVILRCVPISNHLYFYWYRQILGQKVEFLVSFYNNEISEKSEIFDDQFSVERPDGSNFTLKIRSTKLEDSAMYFCASREGVAGMFTDTQYFGPGTRLTVL.

The chain joins TRBV5-1 to TRBJ2-7, with 9 bases fitting TRBD2. Looked up from germline, CDR1 is SGHRS and CDR2 is YFSETQ. This CDR3 is built from 16 residues. V lost 3 bases, J lost 7 bases, and 14 bases stayed unmatched. CDR3 sequence (DNA): TGCGCCAGCAGCTGGGAGCGACTAGCGGCACTATCGGAGCAGTACTTC. It yields the protein CASSWERLAALSEQYF. The complete variable domain, with remaining parts taken from reference TRBV5-1 and TRBJ2-7, reads KAGVTQTPRYLIKTRGQQVTLSCSPISGHRSVSWYQQTPGQGLQFLFEYFSETQRNKGNFPGRFSGRQFSNSRSEMNVSTLELGDSALYLCASSWERLAALSEQYFGPGTRLTVT.

The V call is TRBV20-1, the J call TRBJ2-5; TRBD2 matches 7 bases. The CDR3 loop spans 15 amino acids. After removal of 0 bases from V and 4 bases from J, the junction contained 8 bases not matched to a gene. Germline V lookup: CDR1 DFQATT, CDR2 SNEGSKA (reference sequence). For the CDR3, the DNA is TGCAGTGCTAGAGAGCGCCGTCCGGGGGGAGAGACCCAGTACTTC. This codes for CSARERRPGGETQYF.

This clonotype was recorded at least ten times. The V gene is TRBV2, the J gene TRBJ1-6, with D maybe TRBD1 (5 bases). CDR1 is SNHLY and CDR2 is FYNNEI in the germline V gene. CDR3 length: 15 amino acids. The V end lost 7 bases, the J end lost 6 bases, and 16 bases lay between the germline ends. CDR3 residues: CASMRDQFGNSPLHF. The CDR3 DNA follows: TGTGCCAGCATGAGGGACCAGTTTGGTAATTCACCCCTCCACTTT.

J is TRBJ2-7 and V is TRBV10-3, with TRBD2 matching 7 bases. Germline trimming cut 3 bases from V and 2 bases from J; bases unmatched to any gene: 7. This CDR3 region has 15 residues. Per the germline V gene, CDR1 is ENHRY and CDR2 is SYGVKD. The CDR3 protein is CAISDPGLGPYEQYF. The CDR3 bases are TGTGCCATCAGTGATCCAGGACTAGGTCCCTACGAGCAGTACTTC.

This clonotype has just a few counts. This sequence joins TRBV12-3 or TRBV12-4 and TRBJ1-1; D is undetermined. This CDR3 is built from 14 residues. The V end was cut by 3 bases, the J end by 1 base, with 9 bases between. CDR3 DNA sequence: TGTGCCAGCAGTTTTAAAGCAGGGAACACTGAAGCTTTCTTT. This gives the protein CASSFKAGNTEAFF.

This clonotype has just a few counts. This CDR3 reads CASSKVIGFMISPDNEQFF. In nucleotides, the CDR3 is TGTGCCAGCAGCAAAGTTATCGGCTTTATGATTTCCCCCGACAATGAGCAGTTCTTC. The chain is built from TRBV21-1 and TRBJ2-1. TRBV21-1 is tagged as a pseudogene. The CDR3 consists of 19 residues.

This sequence joins TRBV7-8 and TRBJ2-1, with D perhaps TRBD2 (6 bases). Germline CDR1 is SGHVS and CDR2 is FQNEAQ. V lost 2 bases and J 0 bases, leaving 11 bases between the germline ends. CDR3 length equals 16 residues. CDR3 sequence (DNA): TGTGCCAGCAGCTTACTAGCGCGTAGCTCCTACAATGAGCAGTTCTTC. As protein: CASSLLARSSYNEQFF. The full variable domain, completed using reference TRBV7-8 and TRBJ2-1, is GAGVSQSPRYKVAKRGQDVALRCDPISGHVSLFWYQQALGQGPEFLTYFQNEAQLDKSGLPSDRFFAERPEGSVSTLKIQRTQQEDSAVYLCASSLLARSSYNEQFFGPGTRLTVL.

There are a few counts of this clonotype. V usage is TRBV27 and J usage is TRBJ2-6, with D perhaps matching TRBD1 or TRBD2 (5 bases each). Germline V gives CDR1 MNHEY, CDR2 SMNVEV (reference sequence). Trimming stripped 5 bases from V and 4 bases from J, with 24 bases between. The CDR3 sequence is 19 residues long. For the CDR3, the DNA is TGTGCCAGCAGTGTAAGGCAGGACTGGGGGATGGAAGGGGCCAACGTCCTGACTTTC. Encoded protein: CASSVRQDWGMEGANVLTF.

The gene calls are TRBV21-1 and TRBJ2-1; no check of the table's D call, TRBD2, against the DNA was made. TRBV21-1 is a known pseudogene. The CDR3 length is 14 residues. The CDR3 spells CATKGLAGYNEQFF. The CDR3 DNA follows: TGTGCCACCAAGGGACTAGCGGGTTACAATGAGCAGTTCTTC.

The chain recombines TRBV20-1 with TRBJ1-1; D not certain. CDR3 length: 11 residues. The germline V gene encodes CDR1 DFQATT and CDR2 SNEGSKA (reference sequence). V gave up 4 bases and J gave up 11 bases, with 14 bases separating them. The CDR3 region is CSAIYMGGAFF. The DNA of the CDR3 is TGCAGTGCTATATATATGGGAGGCGCTTTCTTT.

The V call is TRBV18, the J call TRBJ1-5; D unclear. Trimming stripped 4 bases from V and 4 bases from J, with 5 bases between. The CDR3 covers 12 residues. Germline CDR1 reads KGHSH; CDR2 reads LQKENI. In DNA form, the CDR3 reads TGTGCCAGCTCACGGGTAAATCAGCCCCAGCATTTT. Encoded protein: CASSRVNQPQHF. Variable domain in full (rest from reference TRBV18 and TRBJ1-5): NAGVMQNPRHLVRRRGQEARLRCSPMKGHSHVYWYRQLPEEGLKFMVYLQKENIIDESGMPKERFSAEFPKEGPSILRIQQVVRGDSAAYFCASSRVNQPQHFGDGTRLSIL.

This CDR3 reads CASSLQRSFAYEQYF. In DNA, the CDR3 is TGTGCCAGCAGTTTACAACGGAGTTTTGCCTACGAGCAGTACTTC. The rearrangement uses TRBV27 and TRBJ2-7; D gene unclear. V was cut by 2 bases and J by 2 bases, with 13 bases left in between. CDR1 and CDR2 from the germline V gene are MNHEY and SMNVEV (reference sequence). This CDR3 comprises 15 residues.

The chain employs TRBV5-1 and TRBJ2-1; TRBD2 matches at 8 bases. This CDR3 is built from 16 residues. V lost 2 bases, J lost 9 bases, and 13 bases stayed unmatched. Per germline, CDR1 SGHRS and CDR2 YFSETQ. CDR3 in DNA: TGCGCCAGCAGCTTCAGGAGCGGGAGCTCTCCCGGTGAGCAGTTCTTC. Translating it yields CASSFRSGSSPGEQFF.

The gene calls are TRBV15 and TRBJ2-1; no firm D call. Germline lookup yields CDR1 LNHNV and CDR2 YYDKDF (reference sequence). The V and J ends lost 0 bases and 3 bases respectively, with 9 bases between them. The CDR3 has 15 amino acids. The CDR3 protein is CATSRDGKSYNEQFF. The CDR3 DNA reads as TGTGCCACCAGCAGAGATGGGAAAAGCTACAATGAGCAGTTCTTC.

The chain is built from TRBV10-3 and TRBJ1-2; 7 positions agree with TRBD1. V lost 7 bases to trimming and J lost 6 bases; unmatched junction nucleotides: 8. The length of the CDR3 is 13 residues. Germline V CDR1 and CDR2: ENHRY, SYGVKD. As DNA, the CDR3 is TGTGCCATCACCGAGGGCAGGGGGAATGGCTACACCTTC. Its protein product is CAITEGRGNGYTF.

The rearrangement joins TRBV19 to TRBJ1-5; no firm D call. The CDR3 runs to 12 residues. V lost 10 bases and J lost 3, with 10 bases in between. Germline V gene lookup returns CDR1 LNHDA and CDR2 SQIVND (reference sequence). CDR3 DNA sequence: TGTGCCACCGAGGACTTCAATCAGCCCCAGCATTTT. It codes for CATEDFNQPQHF.

The chain joins TRBV7-9 to TRBJ1-2, with 8 bases aligning to TRBD1. The CDR3 consists of 16 residues. Germline V gene data show CDR1 as SEHNR and CDR2 as FQNEAQ (reference sequence). Germline trimming cut 1 base from V and 5 bases from J; bases unmatched to any gene: 9. The CDR3 spells CASSLVGTGDFYGYTF. The CDR3 region has the DNA TGTGCCAGCAGCTTAGTTGGGACAGGAGATTTTTATGGCTACACCTTC. The whole variable domain, filled in from reference TRBV7-9 and TRBJ1-2, reads DTGVSQNPRHKITKRGQNVTFRCDPISEHNRLYWYRQTLGQGPEFLTYFQNEAQLEKSRLLSDRFSAERPKGSFSTLEIQRTEQGDSAMYLCASSLVGTGDFYGYTFGSGTRLTVV.

A few counts support this clonotype. This chain connects TRBV9 to TRBJ1-5, with D unresolved. Trimming left V 9 bases short and J 6 bases short, with 13 bases between. There are 12 residues in the CDR3. The V gene's germline CDR1 is SGDLS and CDR2 YYNGEE. CDR3 bases: TGTGCCATACGGCAACCTTCTCAGCCCCAGCATTTT. It translates to CAIRQPSQPQHF.

The chain is built from TRBV20-1 and TRBJ2-3, with TRBD2 as a possible D gene (7 bases). The CDR3 spans 14 residues. V dropped 3 bases and J dropped 2 bases, with 12 bases sitting between them. CDR1 and CDR2 from the germline V gene are DFQATT and SNEGSKA (reference sequence). The CDR3 DNA follows: TGCAGTGCTAGGGGGGGGCGTTACACAGATACGCAGTATTTT. It translates to CSARGGRYTDTQYF.

The table lists this clonotype with a few counts. The V and J genes are TRBV7-9 and TRBJ1-4, with D possibly being TRBD1 (6 bases). Germline values: CDR1 SEHNR, CDR2 FQNEAQ (reference sequence). V lost 5 bases, J lost 7 bases, and 14 bases lay in between. The length of the CDR3 is 14 residues. CDR3 bases: TGTGCCAGCAGCCGGACCTTCAGGGGTGAAAAACTGTTTTTT. Its protein is CASSRTFRGEKLFF.

This clonotype was seen more than once but under ten times. The chain links TRBV11-1 to TRBJ2-5; no definite D call. CDR3 size: 15 residues. Trimming stripped 4 bases from V and 2 bases from J, with 14 bases between. Germline CDR1 and CDR2: SGHAT and FQDESV (reference sequence). Written as DNA, the CDR3 is TGTGCCAGCAGCTCTATCCTGGTGGGTCAAGAGACCCAGTACTTC. Protein sequence: CASSSILVGQETQYF.

This clonotype was found a few times. The junction differs from germline at one of its ends, possibly a read error. The chain recombines TRBV19 with TRBJ2-1; D is unresolved. The CDR3 loop spans 11 amino acids. Germline-derived CDR1 and CDR2 are LNHDA and SQIVND (reference sequence). The CDR3 is CASSVDIEQFF. The CDR3 nucleotides are TGTGCCAGTAGTGTAGACATTGAGCAGTTCTTC.

This clonotype was seen only a few times. The rearrangement links TRBV7-2 to TRBJ1-1; D gene ambiguous. The V gene lost 0 bases and the J gene lost 2 bases, with 7 bases spanning the gap. Germline V lookup: CDR1 SGHTA, CDR2 FQGNSA. This CDR3 contains 14 residues. The CDR3 DNA follows: TGTGCCAGCAGCTTAGCCTCCCTTAACACTGAAGCTTTCTTT. Amino acids: CASSLASLNTEAFF.

The rearrangement uses TRBV7-9 and TRBJ2-5; D could derive from TRBD1 or TRBD2 (5 bases each). V shed 2 bases and J shed 0 bases, with 10 bases lying between them. The length of the CDR3 is 15 residues. Germline loops: CDR1 SEHNR, CDR2 FQNEAQ (reference sequence). CDR3 residues: CASSLTGQYQETQYF. CDR3 bases: TGTGCCAGCAGCTTAACGGGGCAGTACCAAGAGACCCAGTACTTC.

In its sample, this clonotype was seen a few times. V and J are TRBV7-2 and TRBJ2-5; tentatively, D is TRBD1 (6 bases). Germline CDR1 reads SGHTA; CDR2 reads FQGNSA. Trimming left V 2 bases short and J 5 bases short, with 12 bases between. This CDR3 is built from 14 residues. The CDR3 loop is CASSLLYREETQYF. CDR3 in DNA: TGTGCCAGCAGCTTATTATACAGGGAGGAGACCCAGTACTTC.